This passage covers 31 T cell receptor beta chains from one sample sequenced in a study of T-cell reconstitution after alpha-beta-depleted transplantation in children (dated by TCRdb to about 2016). This specimen's treatment or condition label, per the study, means: allogeneic hematopoietic cell transplantation with graft depleted of TCRalphabeta T cells and CD19 B cells. Receptors were amplified or captured by PCR. This sample was sequenced with an Illumina HiSeq 2500. To normalize quantification of the TCRbeta repertoire, the TCR libraries were built with molecular barcoding that relied on unique molecular identifiers. The public reads were reprocessed in TCRdb via fastp at Q25 and MiXCR, keeping in-frame beta chains. Here each entry gathers all rows of one CDR3 protein and keeps the most common genes and DNA. The sample table contains about 210,000 distinct CDR3 sequences; only one count was recorded for about 15% of them. The leading ten clones occupy roughly two fifths of the sample.

This material consisted of PBMCs, mostly from graft donor cells, taken 360 days after TCRalphabeta/CD19-depleted stem cell transplant. All receptors come from a male patient aged 2-10 years who had a stem cell transplant for acute lymphoblastic leukemia, so the T cells may come from the graft donor.

This sequence joins TRBV7-9 and TRBJ2-1; D may match TRBD1 or TRBD2 (6 bases each). CDR3 length: 13 amino acids. Looked up from germline, CDR1 is SEHNR and CDR2 is FQNEAQ (reference sequence). Trimming shortened V by 0 bases and J by 9 bases, and 9 bases separated the two germline ends. CDR3 bases: TGTGCCAGCAGCTTAGCCGGGGGCCCTGAGCAGTTCTTC. This encodes CASSLAGGPEQFF.

This chain links TRBV11-2 with TRBJ1-5; perhaps TRBD1 as D (6 bases). This CDR3 comprises 13 residues. Germline V gives CDR1 SGHAT, CDR2 FQNNGV. Trimming took off 7 bases at V and 5 bases at J, with 12 bases between the two ends. This chain's CDR3 is CASTSNRDQPQHF. The CDR3 nucleotides are TGTGCCAGCACTTCGAACAGGGATCAGCCCCAGCATTTT. Complete variable domain (other parts from reference TRBV11-2 and TRBJ1-5): EAGVAQSPRYKIIEKRQSVAFWCNPISGHATLYWYQQILGQGPKLLIQFQNNGVVDDSQLPKDRFSAERLKGVDSTLKIQPAKLEDSAVYLCASTSNRDQPQHFGDGTRLSIL.

V is TRBV3-1 and J is TRBJ1-4, with 10 positions matching TRBD1. Germline trimming cut 2 bases from V and 10 bases from J; bases unmatched to any gene: 13. Per germline, CDR1 LGHDT and CDR2 YNNKEL (reference sequence). This CDR3 is built from 17 residues. CDR3 sequence reads: CASSQSGQGRLSGKLFF. DNA of the CDR3: TGTGCCAGCAGCCAATCGGGACAGGGGAGGTTGTCTGGAAAACTGTTTTTT.

The rearrangement links TRBV27 to TRBJ2-5; D assignment may be TRBD1 or TRBD2 (5 bases each). V lost 5 bases, J lost 2 bases, and 21 bases lay in between. The V gene's germline CDR1 is MNHEY and CDR2 SMNVEV (reference sequence). The CDR3 has 17 amino acids. The CDR3 DNA is TGTGCCAGCAGTAGAATCGGGACCGGTGGGGCACAAGAGACCCAGTACTTC. Translating it yields CASSRIGTGGAQETQYF.

The chain employs TRBV29-1 and TRBJ2-1; tentatively, D is TRBD1 (5 bases). The ends were cut back, 5 bases at V and 4 bases at J, with 12 bases in the middle. Germline values: CDR1 SQVTM, CDR2 ANQGSEA. CDR3 length: 13 residues. This CDR3 reads CSVSHRLYNEQFF. The DNA for the CDR3 is TGCAGCGTTTCCCACAGGTTATACAATGAGCAGTTCTTC.

The chain employs TRBV20-1 and TRBJ2-7; weak D call: TRBD1 (6 bases). The CDR3 is made up of 14 amino acids. From germline, CDR1 is DFQATT and CDR2 SNEGSKA (reference sequence). The germline V and J ends were trimmed by 6 bases and 5 bases, with 20 bases remaining between them. The CDR3 loop reads CSAEGGMGIDEQYF. For the CDR3, the DNA is TGCAGTGCGGAAGGGGGTATGGGGATCGACGAGCAGTACTTC.

This clonotype was found a few times. The chain employs TRBV20-1 and TRBJ2-1, with 9 bases that match TRBD2. The CDR3 totals 16 residues. In germline, CDR1 is DFQATT, CDR2 SNEGSKA (reference sequence). V shed 1 base and J 3 bases; nucleotides not matched to a gene: 7. CDR3 protein: CSARGGGGELYNEQFF. The DNA of the CDR3 is TGCAGTGCTAGAGGAGGCGGGGGGGAGCTCTACAATGAGCAGTTCTTC.

This rearrangement joins TRBV20-1 to TRBJ2-5; D might be TRBD2 (6 bases). Germline values: CDR1 DFQATT, CDR2 SNEGSKA (reference sequence). Trimming removed 5 bases at V and 2 bases at J, with 18 bases between. The CDR3 consists of 15 residues. Here the CDR3 DNA reads TGCAGTGCTCGCGACCCTCGGGGGATTCAAGAGACCCAGTACTTC. Translated, it gives CSARDPRGIQETQYF.

This clonotype was counted many times. This rearrangement joins TRBV4-2 to TRBJ1-3; 7 bases line up with TRBD1. Trimming cost V 6 bases and J 3 bases; bases outside gene matches: 5. The CDR3 totals 14 residues. Germline-derived CDR1 and CDR2 are LGHNA and YNFKEQ. The CDR3 loop is CASSSGTVGNTIYF. The CDR3 DNA follows: TGTGCCAGCAGTTCCGGGACAGTTGGAAACACCATATATTTT.

This rearrangement joins TRBV6-5 to TRBJ1-6; D call uncertain. Germline V lookup: CDR1 MNHEY, CDR2 SVGAGI. Trimming shortened V by 2 bases and J by 8 bases, and 7 bases separated the two germline ends. The CDR3 runs to 13 residues. In nucleotides, the CDR3 is TGTGCCAGCAGTTACCGAATAGATTCACCCCTCCACTTT. It translates to CASSYRIDSPLHF.

The chain joins TRBV15 to TRBJ2-7; D uncertain. Germline-derived CDR1 and CDR2 are LNHNV and YYDKDF (reference sequence). V was cut by 0 bases and J by 3 bases, with 9 bases left in between. The CDR3 is 14 amino acids. The CDR3 DNA sequence: TGTGCCACCAGCAGAGATTTGACTTACTACGAGCAGTACTTC. Translating it yields CATSRDLTYYEQYF.

V gene TRBV7-3 combines with J gene TRBJ2-3; TRBD1 might be the D (5 bases). V lost 2 bases to trimming and J lost 5 bases, with 14 bases between them. Germline CDR1 is SGHTA and CDR2 is FQGTGA. The length of the CDR3 is 15 residues. CDR3 in amino acids: CASSLGVGLEDTQYF. Written as DNA, the CDR3 is TGTGCCAGCAGCTTAGGGGTGGGGCTGGAAGATACGCAGTATTTT. Variable domain in full (rest from reference TRBV7-3 and TRBJ2-3): GAGVSQTPSNKVTEKGKYVELRCDPISGHTALYWYRQSLGQGPEFLIYFQGTGAADDSGLPNDRFFAVRPEGSVSTLKIQRTERGDSAVYLCASSLGVGLEDTQYFGPGTRLTVL.

Only a few counts were recorded for this clonotype. J is TRBJ1-5 and V is TRBV5-1, with a tentative D call TRBD1 (5 bases). Trimming left V 1 base short and J 4 bases short, with 9 bases between. Germline V gene sequence: CDR1 SGHRS, CDR2 YFSETQ. This CDR3 region has 14 residues. The CDR3 spells CASSLLGENQPQHF. The CDR3 DNA sequence: TGCGCCAGCAGCTTGCTGGGGGAGAATCAGCCCCAGCATTTT.

This clonotype was detected ten times or more. The CDR3: CATSRDRRGWPSGELFF. The CDR3 bases are TGTGCCACCAGCAGAGATCGGAGGGGTTGGCCTTCCGGGGAGCTGTTTTTT. The chain recombines TRBV15 with TRBJ2-2; a weak D match, TRBD2 (6 bases). This CDR3 has 17 amino acids. V shed 0 bases and J shed 6 bases, with 17 bases lying between them. Germline CDR1 LNHNV, CDR2 YYDKDF (reference sequence).

The chain is built from TRBV5-1 and TRBJ1-4; a weak D match, TRBD1 (6 bases). The ends were cut back, 5 bases at V and 2 bases at J, with 10 bases in the middle. The length of the CDR3 is 14 residues. Germline lookup yields CDR1 SGHRS and CDR2 YFSETQ. The CDR3 spells CASRGGKTNEKLFF. CDR3 DNA sequence: TGCGCCAGCAGAGGGGGAAAGACTAATGAAAAACTGTTTTTT.

The chain combines TRBV11-2 with TRBJ2-5, with a tentative D call TRBD2 (6 bases). Trimming pared 3 bases from V and 5 bases from J, leaving 10 bases between. The germline gives CDR1 SGHAT, CDR2 FQNNGV. The CDR3 runs to 13 residues. CDR3 nucleotides: TGTGCCAGCAGCTTTCGGGGGAGGGAGACCCAGTACTTC. Translating it yields CASSFRGRETQYF.

This rearrangement joins TRBV27 to TRBJ1-2; the D gene is possibly TRBD1 (5 bases). This CDR3 comprises 13 residues. Trimming cost V 3 bases and J 7 bases, with 12 bases left between them. From germline, CDR1 is MNHEY and CDR2 SMNVEV (reference sequence). The CDR3 bases are TGTGCCAGCAGTTTCGACCCCAGGGTTGGCTACACCTTC. Translated: CASSFDPRVGYTF.

The rearrangement uses TRBV2 and TRBJ2-3, with D tentatively TRBD2 (5 bases). The length of the CDR3 is 13 residues. The V and J ends lost 4 bases and 6 bases respectively, with 11 bases between them. Germline CDR1 and CDR2: SNHLY and FYNNEI. The CDR3 here is CASSVGMGDTQYF. The CDR3 DNA is TGTGCCAGCAGTGTCGGGATGGGGGATACGCAGTATTTT.

The genes are TRBV6-2 or TRBV6-3 and TRBJ1-5; D unclear. CDR1 is MNHEY, CDR2 SVGEGT, per germline. V was clipped by 2 bases and J by 6 bases, with 17 bases between them. The CDR3 totals 16 residues. The chain's CDR3 is CASSYVGDGRPQPQHF. As DNA, the CDR3 is TGTGCCAGCAGTTACGTCGGGGATGGGCGGCCTCAGCCCCAGCATTTT.

This clonotype was seen many times. The V and J genes are TRBV15 and TRBJ2-5, with 7 positions matching TRBD2. Trimming cost V 1 base and J 4 bases; bases outside gene matches: 3. This CDR3 is built from 14 residues. CDR1 is LNHNV, CDR2 YYDKDF, per germline (reference sequence). The CDR3 nucleotides are TGTGCCACCAGCAGAGGGGAGCGGGGAGAGACCCAGTACTTC. Translating it yields CATSRGERGETQYF.

The rearrangement joins TRBV7-9 to TRBJ2-2, with 7 nucleotides matching TRBD1. After removal of 3 bases from V and 4 bases from J, the junction contained 8 bases not matched to a gene. The CDR3 runs 16 residues. Germline CDR1 is SEHNR and CDR2 is FQNEAQ (reference sequence). CDR3 protein: CASSLVTPGGTGELFF. In DNA form, the CDR3 reads TGTGCCAGCAGCTTGGTGACGCCAGGGGGCACCGGGGAGCTGTTTTTT. Together with reference TRBV7-9 and TRBJ2-2, the CDR3 gives the full variable domain: DTGVSQNPRHKITKRGQNVTFRCDPISEHNRLYWYRQTLGQGPEFLTYFQNEAQLEKSRLLSDRFSAERPKGSFSTLEIQRTEQGDSAMYLCASSLVTPGGTGELFFGEGSRLTVL.

This clonotype was recorded at least ten times. The V gene is TRBV7-8, the J gene TRBJ2-3; no clear D. Germline loops: CDR1 SGHVS, CDR2 FQNEAQ. The CDR3 spans 12 residues. Trimming pared 5 bases from V and 6 bases from J, leaving 9 bases between. This chain's CDR3 is CASSPSSDTQYF. The CDR3 nucleotides are TGTGCCAGCAGCCCCTCATCCGATACGCAGTATTTT.

In its sample, this clonotype was seen a few times. CDR3 sequence (DNA): TGTGCCAGCAGCCCACCCCCGGACAGGGGGTATAGCAATCAGCCCCAGCATTTT. Its protein is CASSPPPDRGYSNQPQHF. The chain has TRBV7-8 and TRBJ1-5; the match to TRBD1 covers 10 bases. The CDR3 is made up of 18 amino acids. The V segment lost 5 bases and the J segment 0 bases; nucleotides outside the gene matches: 10. Germline loops: CDR1 SGHVS, CDR2 FQNEAQ.

This chain joins TRBV3-1 and TRBJ2-1; either TRBD1 or TRBD2 may supply D (6 bases each). The CDR3 extends over 20 amino acids. Between the trimmed V and J ends, which lost 1 base and 5 bases, there was a span of 27 bases. Looked up from germline, CDR1 is LGHDT and CDR2 is YNNKEL (reference sequence). The CDR3 coding sequence is TGTGCCAGCAGCCAAGGCCCGAGGCACCGGCGGGACAAGTTTAACAATGAGCAGTTCTTC. Its translation is CASSQGPRHRRDKFNNEQFF.

This clonotype was counted at least ten times. This sequence joins TRBV29-1 and TRBJ1-1; no reliable D call. The germline V gene has CDR1 SQVTM and CDR2 ANQGSEA. The CDR3 is 13 residues long. Trimming removed 5 bases from V and 4 bases from J, with 14 bases in between. The CDR3 sequence is CSVQRVLSTEAFF. Written as DNA, the CDR3 is TGCAGCGTTCAGAGGGTTTTGAGCACTGAAGCTTTCTTT.

The rearrangement links TRBV27 to TRBJ2-3, with 9 bases that match TRBD1. CDR3 size: 17 residues. J was trimmed by 5 bases and V by 3 bases; bases with no gene match: 12. Germline CDR1 and CDR2: MNHEY and SMNVEV (reference sequence). CDR3 residues: CASSFPPTGGWGDTQYF. The CDR3 nucleotides read TGTGCCAGCAGTTTTCCTCCGACAGGGGGTTGGGGAGATACGCAGTATTTT.

This chain uses TRBV12-3 or TRBV12-4 with TRBJ1-2; 8 bases map to TRBD1. The CDR3 is made up of 14 amino acids. With V trimmed by 3 bases and J by 6 bases, 6 bases remained unmatched. The CDR3 nucleotides are TGTGCCAGCAGTTTGGCACAGGGGGGACATGGCTACACCTTC. It specifies CASSLAQGGHGYTF.

This clonotype appeared a few times. The chain links TRBV20-1 to TRBJ2-3, with 12 bases identical to TRBD1. Germline CDR1 DFQATT, CDR2 SNEGSKA (reference sequence). Trimming cost V 5 bases and J 4 bases; bases outside gene matches: 10. The CDR3 covers 16 residues. DNA of the CDR3: TGCAGTGCTGCCGGGACAGGGGGCACAAAGTCAGATACGCAGTATTTT. Translating gives CSAAGTGGTKSDTQYF.

This clonotype was picked up a small number of times. The chain links TRBV6-2 or TRBV6-3 to TRBJ1-1; 7 nucleotides match TRBD1. The CDR3 has 20 residues. Germline values: CDR1 MNHEY, CDR2 SVGEGT. Trimming cost V 0 bases and J 2 bases; bases outside gene matches: 18. This CDR3 reads CASSYSISPRTGQTNTEAFF. DNA of the CDR3: TGTGCCAGCAGTTACTCGATCAGCCCCAGGACAGGACAAACCAACACTGAAGCTTTCTTT.

CDR3: CASNRGTYTDTQYF. The CDR3 DNA is TGTGCCAGCAATCGGGGGACCTACACAGATACGCAGTATTTT. The V call is TRBV9, the J call TRBJ2-3; maybe TRBD2 (6 bases). V lost 6 bases, J lost 2 bases, and 13 bases lay in between. CDR3 size: 14 residues. Germline CDR1 reads SGDLS; CDR2 reads YYNGEE.

This chain joins TRBV6-5 and TRBJ1-1; the D is unclear. Trimming removed 0 bases from V and 0 bases from J, with 8 bases in between. Germline loops: CDR1 MNHEY, CDR2 SVGAGI. The CDR3 is 15 amino acids. DNA of the CDR3: TGTGCCAGCAGTTACTCTTCAGGCATGAACACTGAAGCTTTCTTT. It specifies CASSYSSGMNTEAFF.